This record looks at one T cell receptor (beta chain) sequence and its context. CDR1 is MNHEY and CDR2 is SVGAGI in the germline V gene. There are 15 residues in the CDR3. The ends lost 6 bases at V and 6 bases at J; junction bases unmatched: 8. This table comes from immunoSEQ multiplex PCR, and its TCRdb copy is limited to in-frame clones, with some not included. The sample lists roughly 200,000 clones; 82% were seen once. The data were taken from a study of blood T cell repertoires in COVID-19. Material for sequencing was PBMCs or T cells enriched from blood (not recorded which). The rearrangement uses TRBV6-5 and TRBJ2-2; 9 nucleotides line up with TRBD1. The TCR originated in a woman aged 55 to 70 with acute COVID-19. The CDR3 DNA sequence: TGTGCCAGCAGACCGGACAGGGGAGGGCCCGGGGAGCTGTTTTTT. Translation: CASRPDRGGPGELFF.